Below, 29 T cell receptor beta chains from the same sample are listed, as sequenced in a study of T cell responses to AZD1222 COVID-19 vaccine. The data were produced by immunoSEQ multiplex PCR, yet TCRdb's version contains in-frame clones alone and is incomplete. Among about 66,000 clones listed, 88% were seen once. The sequenced sample was peripheral blood, obtained 28 days after the second dose of the MenACWY control vaccine. The receptor set was obtained from an adult who received the MenACWY meningococcal vaccine as a control.

J is TRBJ2-7 and V is TRBV11-2; no clear D. The CDR3 totals 15 residues. Germline-derived CDR1 and CDR2 are SGHAT and FQNNGV. Between the trimmed V and J ends, which lost 1 base and 6 bases, there was a span of 16 bases. This CDR3 reads CASSLVQWPAGEQYF. The CDR3 DNA follows: TGTGCCAGCAGCTTAGTACAATGGCCAGCAGGCGAGCAGTACTTC.

CDR3 sequence reads: CASSPGGKAFF. CDR3 DNA: TGTGCCAGCAGTCCGGGGGGGAAGGCTTTCTTT. The rearrangement links TRBV12-3 or TRBV12-4 to TRBJ1-1; possible D gene TRBD1, 5 bases. The V end lost 5 bases, the J end lost 11 bases, and 12 bases lay between the germline ends. The CDR3 spans 11 residues.

V and J are TRBV7-9 and TRBJ1-1; no definite D call. The V and J ends lost 5 bases and 3 bases respectively, with 4 bases between them. The CDR3 is made up of 11 amino acids. Germline V gene lookup returns CDR1 SEHNR and CDR2 FQNEAQ (reference sequence). The chain's CDR3 is CASSHYTEAFF. DNA for the CDR3: TGTGCCAGCAGCCACTACACTGAAGCTTTCTTT.

The genes are TRBV28 and TRBJ1-2, with D tentatively TRBD1 (5 bases). The CDR3 sequence is 13 residues long. The V end lost 5 bases, the J end lost 6 bases, and 13 bases lay between the germline ends. CDR1 and CDR2 from the germline V gene are MDHEN and SYDVKM. The CDR3 DNA is TGTGCCAGCAGTGCCCGCCGGGACGATGGCTACACCTTC. It translates to CASSARRDDGYTF.

The chain employs TRBV18 and TRBJ1-4; 7 bases match TRBD1. The CDR3 totals 13 residues. Germline CDR1 is KGHSH and CDR2 is LQKENI. The V and J ends lost 3 bases and 6 bases, in that order; junction bases with no gene match: 1. The CDR3 loop reads CASSPGTDEKLFF. The CDR3 coding sequence is TGTGCCAGCTCACCTGGGACAGATGAAAAACTGTTTTTT.

The rearrangement joins TRBV6-6 to TRBJ1-1, with D perhaps TRBD1 (5 bases). This CDR3 contains 14 residues. V was clipped by 0 bases and J by 5 bases, with 10 bases between them. Germline values: CDR1 MNHNY, CDR2 SVGAGI (reference sequence). The CDR3 DNA follows: TGTGCCAGCAGTTACTCGGGGCGAGGGACTGAAGCTTTCTTT. Encoded protein: CASSYSGRGTEAFF.

V and J are TRBV5-1 and TRBJ1-2; D possibly corresponds to TRBD1 (5 bases). Between the trimmed V and J ends, which lost 2 bases and 0 bases, there was a span of 8 bases. The germline V gene encodes CDR1 SGHRS and CDR2 YFSETQ. The CDR3 has 14 amino acids. CDR3: CASSLRGANYGYTF. The CDR3 DNA is TGCGCCAGCAGCTTAAGGGGTGCTAACTATGGCTACACCTTC.

This chain uses TRBV5-8 with TRBJ1-2, with 9 nucleotides matching TRBD1. The germline CDR1 and CDR2 sequences are SGHTS and YDEGEE. This CDR3 spans 17 amino acids. The ends lost 4 bases at V and 4 bases at J; junction bases unmatched: 14. The CDR3: CASSHDYPGQGSYGYTF. As DNA, the CDR3 is TGTGCCAGCAGCCATGACTATCCGGGACAGGGTTCCTATGGCTACACCTTC.

Of note for this clone: The identical CDR3 is also encoded by other nucleotide sequences in the sample. The chain combines TRBV15 with TRBJ1-1, with D uncertain. Germline V lookup: CDR1 LNHNV, CDR2 YYDKDF (reference sequence). The CDR3 is 13 amino acids. Trimming removed 0 bases at V and 8 bases at J, with 10 bases between. CDR3 residues: CATSRDPGLEAFF. The CDR3 DNA follows: TGTGCCACCAGCAGAGATCCCGGGCTAGAAGCTTTCTTT.

The genes are TRBV7-2 and TRBJ2-2; D is perhaps TRBD2 (7 bases). V lost 7 bases and J lost 3, with 18 bases in between. Germline CDR1 reads SGHTA; CDR2 reads FQGNSA. This CDR3 spans 16 amino acids. The CDR3 sequence: CASTVNGGADTGELFF. The CDR3 DNA reads TGTGCCAGCACCGTAAATGGGGGGGCAGACACCGGGGAGCTGTTTTTT.

The CDR3 loop reads CASSQQEGGGYTF. In DNA, the CDR3 is TGTGCCAGCAGCCAACAGGAAGGTGGAGGCTACACCTTC. V usage is TRBV14 and J usage is TRBJ1-2; D unclear. The V end lost 2 bases, the J end lost 8 bases, and 12 bases lay between the germline ends. CDR3 length: 13 residues. Germline loops: CDR1 SGHDN, CDR2 FVKESK.

This chain joins TRBV19 and TRBJ2-1, with no clear D. The CDR3 is made up of 14 amino acids. Between the trimmed V and J ends, which lost 4 bases and 7 bases, there was a span of 14 bases. Per germline, CDR1 LNHDA and CDR2 SQIVND (reference sequence). For the CDR3, the DNA is TGTGCCAGTAGTACGGACCCGCTGGGGAATGAGCAGTTCTTC. Its protein product is CASSTDPLGNEQFF. The whole variable domain, filled in from reference TRBV19 and TRBJ2-1, reads DGGITQSPKYLFRKEGQNVTLSCEQNLNHDAMYWYRQDPGQGLRLIYYSQIVNDFQKGDIAEGYSVSREKKESFPLTVTSAQKNPTAFYLCASSTDPLGNEQFFGPGTRLTVL.

This clone was picked up one time. This sequence joins TRBV4-3 and TRBJ2-5; D call uncertain. V lost 0 bases and J 5 bases, leaving 10 bases between the germline ends. Per germline, CDR1 LGHNA and CDR2 YSLEER. The CDR3 length is 14 residues. CDR3 in DNA: TGCGCCAGCAGCCAAGATCTGGCTGTGGAGACCCAGTACTTC. Protein product: CASSQDLAVETQYF.

The chain has TRBV2 and TRBJ2-5, with D tentatively TRBD1 (6 bases). The CDR3 runs to 13 residues. Germline CDR1 and CDR2: SNHLY and FYNNEI. V was clipped by 5 bases and J by 3 bases, with 10 bases between them. CDR3 DNA: TGTGCCAGCAGTCGGGACAAAGAAGAGACCCAGTACTTC. Translated: CASSRDKEETQYF.

The CDR3 region has the DNA TGTGCCAGCAGAGGTTCGAGACAGGGTACCCTCTACGAGCAGTACTTC. This gives the protein CASRGSRQGTLYEQYF. The rearrangement joins TRBV2 to TRBJ2-7, with 7 bases fitting TRBD1. The CDR3 consists of 16 residues. V dropped 6 bases and J dropped 3; count of bases not matched to a gene: 14. CDR1 and CDR2 (germline): SNHLY, FYNNEI.

This clone was seen more than once but under ten times. The V and J genes are TRBV4-1 and TRBJ2-1; TRBD2 matches at 7 bases. J gave up 1 base and V 2 bases, and 5 bases lay outside the gene matches. CDR3 size: 16 residues. The germline gives CDR1 MGHRA, CDR2 YSYEKL. The CDR3 DNA reads TGCGCCAGCAGCCAACAACTAGCGACGTCCTACAATGAGCAGTTCTTC. Translated, it gives CASSQQLATSYNEQFF.

The genes are TRBV27 and TRBJ2-5; 16 nucleotides match TRBD2. The trim removed 4 bases at V and 0 bases at J, leaving 8 bases unmatched. Germline CDR1 MNHEY, CDR2 SMNVEV (reference sequence). There are 19 residues in the CDR3. The CDR3 DNA reads TGTGCCAGCAGTTCGGGACTAGCGGGAGGGCTTAGATACCAAGAGACCCAGTACTTC. Protein product: CASSSGLAGGLRYQETQYF.

This clone appeared once. This chain connects TRBV10-1 to TRBJ2-7, with D possibly TRBD2 on 5 matching bases. The germline V gene encodes CDR1 WNHNN and CDR2 SYGVQD (reference sequence). The CDR3 runs to 15 residues. Deletions cut 2 bases from V and 2 bases from J, with 13 bases between. In DNA, the CDR3 is TGCGCCAGCAGTGAGGCCGGGCTAGCTACCTACGAGCAGTACTTC. This sequence encodes CASSEAGLATYEQYF.

The rearrangement joins TRBV12-3 or TRBV12-4 to TRBJ1-1; D gene uncertain. The CDR3 is 13 amino acids. V was pared by 2 bases and J by 11 bases, with 15 bases between. The CDR3 sequence is CASSLLEGARAFF. CDR3 DNA: TGTGCCAGCAGTTTATTAGAGGGAGCGAGGGCTTTCTTT.

The chain couples TRBV7-2 to TRBJ2-1; D remains ambiguous. Germline V gives CDR1 SGHTA, CDR2 FQGNSA. Trimming shortened V by 5 bases and J by 3 bases, and 2 bases separated the two germline ends. The CDR3 totals 11 residues. For the CDR3, the DNA is TGTGCCAGCAGCGTCTACAATGAGCAGTTCTTC. Translating gives CASSVYNEQFF.

The chain has TRBV30 and TRBJ1-6, with a tentative D call TRBD1 (5 bases). V was cut by 5 bases and J by 1 base, with 12 bases left in between. The CDR3 totals 15 residues. Germline assignment: CDR1 GTSNPN and CDR2 SVGIG (reference sequence). CDR3: CAWLDSNSYNSPLHF. The CDR3 DNA is TGTGCCTGGCTTGACAGCAATTCCTATAATTCACCCCTCCACTTT.

The chain is built from TRBV28 and TRBJ1-1; D not resolved. Trimming stripped 3 bases from V and 0 bases from J, with 14 bases between. This CDR3 is 16 amino acids long. From germline, CDR1 is MDHEN and CDR2 SYDVKM. Written as DNA, the CDR3 is TGTGCCAGCAGTTTGTCGGTGGATTGGGTGAACACTGAAGCTTTCTTT. It specifies CASSLSVDWVNTEAFF.

V gene TRBV6-5 combines with J gene TRBJ1-1; the D gene is possibly TRBD1 (6 bases). CDR3 size: 14 residues. Germline V gene lookup returns CDR1 MNHEY and CDR2 SVGAGI. V was clipped by 5 bases and J by 4 bases, with 14 bases between them. CDR3 sequence reads: CASSPSLTGTEAFF. As DNA, the CDR3 is TGTGCCAGCAGTCCATCCCTGACAGGCACTGAAGCTTTCTTT.

This chain links TRBV7-9 with TRBJ1-3, with D unresolved. The V gene's germline CDR1 is SEHNR and CDR2 FQNEAQ (reference sequence). Trimming pared 1 base from V and 8 bases from J, leaving 6 bases between. This CDR3 has 12 residues. CDR3 sequence (DNA): TGTGCCAGCAGCTTAGGTCCGGACACCATATATTTT. Translating gives CASSLGPDTIYF.

This chain connects TRBV27 to TRBJ2-1; D remains unclear. The CDR3 covers 15 residues. Per the germline V gene, CDR1 is MNHEY and CDR2 is SMNVEV (reference sequence). The V end lost 2 bases, the J end lost 6 bases, and 14 bases lay between the germline ends. The CDR3 here is CASSLTSPPFNEQFF. The CDR3 region has the DNA TGTGCCAGCAGTTTAACCAGCCCCCCCTTCAATGAGCAGTTCTTC.

The V gene is TRBV12-5, the J gene TRBJ2-2; 9 positions match TRBD1. V lost 2 bases and J lost 7; bases outside the gene matches: 11. Germline loops: CDR1 LGHNT, CDR2 FRNRAP. CDR3 length equals 17 residues. In DNA form, the CDR3 reads TGTGCTAGTGGTTTGTCCCCGGGACAGGGAGTTAGCGGGGAGCTGTTTTTT. Encoded protein: CASGLSPGQGVSGELFF. Full variable domain (rest looked up from reference TRBV12-5 and TRBJ2-2): DARVTQTPRHKVTEMGQEVTMRCQPILGHNTVFWYRQTMMQGLELLAYFRNRAPLDDSGMPKDRFSAEMPDATLATLKIQPSEPRDSAVYFCASGLSPGQGVSGELFFGEGSRLTVL.

A few counts support this clone. V usage is TRBV24-1 and J usage is TRBJ2-1; D remains ambiguous. V lost 4 bases to trimming and J lost 9 bases, with 18 bases between them. Germline-derived CDR1 and CDR2 are KGHDR and SFDVKD. CDR3 length equals 15 residues. CDR3 residues: CATSDPRAGALEQFF. The CDR3 DNA is TGTGCCACCAGTGACCCCCGGGCAGGTGCCCTTGAGCAGTTCTTC.

This clone was seen once. The genes are TRBV7-2 and TRBJ1-5; D is perhaps TRBD1 (6 bases). Germline CDR1 reads SGHTA; CDR2 reads FQGNSA. The ends were cut back, 5 bases at V and 0 bases at J, with 8 bases in the middle. The CDR3 spans 14 residues. The CDR3: CASSMTGSNQPQHF. DNA of the CDR3: TGTGCCAGCAGCATGACAGGTAGCAATCAGCCCCAGCATTTT.

The J gene is TRBJ1-4, the V gene TRBV7-2; D is ambiguous. Germline V gene lookup returns CDR1 SGHTA and CDR2 FQGNSA. Trimming shortened V by 5 bases and J by 8 bases, and 12 bases separated the two germline ends. The CDR3 covers 13 residues. In nucleotides, the CDR3 is TGTGCCAGCAGCCCAGAGCTGGGGGAAAAACTGTTTTTT. Translated, it gives CASSPELGEKLFF.